This TCR beta chain was found in a study of blood T cell repertoires in COVID-19. Study as a whole: Acute-phase and convalescent COVID-19 samples originated in the United States, Italy and Spain. From T cells, B-cell-depleted T cells, or PBMCs came the material, which was cDNA or gDNA.

Original data processing: Using reference gene primer amplification, nucleated cell counts were estimated. TCRdb keeps only in-frame clones here, not all; method: immunoSEQ multiplex PCR. V, J and clone size are taken as reported in that table, and D and trimming were inferred from the DNA itself. The table has 280,000 or so clones, over 75% seen once. Germline values: CDR1 LGHDT, CDR2 YNNKEL (reference sequence). V lost 4 bases to trimming and J lost 1 base; unmatched junction nucleotides: 6. This CDR3 has 17 amino acids. Material for sequencing was peripheral blood. The rearrangement links TRBV3-1 (or the pseudogene TRBV3-2) to TRBJ2-4, with 11 nucleotides matching TRBD2. This clonotype was obtained from a man younger than 30 with active or convalescent COVID-19. CDR3 sequence (DNA): TGTGCCAGCAGCCCAACTAGCGGGGGTAAGGCCAAAAACATTCAGTACTTC. Translation gives CASSPTSGGKAKNIQYF.